Listed here is a single TCR beta chain. This same CDR3 is encoded by further DNA sequences in the sample. The data were taken from a study of cytomegalovirus exposure and HLA in healthy donors. The wider study: The roughly 670 first-cohort repertoires and the 130 or so validation repertoires shared the same platform, a later analysis reported.

Only in-frame clones appear in the TCRdb table, and some are missing; sequencing was by immunoSEQ multiplex PCR. Here the sample spans 150,000 to 200,000 clones, 85% to 90% being singletons. The TCR was taken from a woman in her twenties or thirties in good health and CMV-seronegative. Specimen: PBMCs.

CDR3 residues: CASSLGQGTGELFF. The CDR3 nucleotides are TGTGCCAGCAGTTTGGGACAGGGGACCGGGGAGCTGTTTTTT. The rearrangement uses TRBV28 and TRBJ2-2, with 10 bases fitting TRBD1. CDR3 length: 14 residues. The V and J ends lost 3 bases and 5 bases, in that order; junction bases with no gene match: 0. Per germline, CDR1 MDHEN and CDR2 SYDVKM.